These T cell receptor beta chains were read from a single sample in a study of beta chain features in type 1 diabetes. Assay used: immunoSEQ multiplex PCR; TCRdb lists only in-frame clones, some missing. This table has 100,000 to 150,000 clones, roughly 17% appearing once. The material sequenced was central memory CD4+ T cells from blood. Receptor source: a man aged 18 to 30 with type 1 diabetes. Each CDR3 is given with its conserved first and last residue. D genes are given only for firm matches. Size is omitted from some rows. Given values are once, few, many or a class for expanded clones.

d_gene	v_gene	j_gene	abundance	CDR3aa	CDR3nt
TRBD1	TRBV7-2	TRBJ2-2	few	CASSPRTGKNTGELFF	TGTGCCAGCAGCCCCCGGACAGGGAAGAACACCGGGGAGCTGTTTTTT
TRBD2	TRBV30	TRBJ2-3	few	CAWNRGILAASSTDTQYF	TGTGCCTGGAATCGTGGGATACTAGCGGCCTCTAGCACAGATACGCAGTATTTT
TRBD2	TRBV4-3	TRBJ2-3	.	CASSQDASGDGTDTQYF	TGCGCCAGCAGCCAAGATGCTAGCGGGGATGGCACAGATACGCAGTATTTT
TRBD2	TRBV9	TRBJ2-5	.	CASSVTSGILETQYF	TGTGCCAGCAGCGTTACTAGCGGGATACTAGAGACCCAGTACTTC
.	TRBV5-6	TRBJ1-2	many	CASSLVAGEGYTF	TGTGCCAGCAGCTTAGTAGCGGGGGAAGGCTACACCTTC
.	TRBV30	TRBJ2-1	.	CAWSPYLGEPHNEQFF	TGTGCCTGGAGCCCTTATCTGGGGGAGCCCCACAATGAGCAGTTCTTC
.	TRBV28	TRBJ2-7	few	CASSLRSTIFYEQYF	TGTGCCAGCAGTTTAAGGTCAACTATCTTCTACGAGCAGTACTTC
TRBD2	TRBV7-3	TRBJ2-1	few	CASSRTEIAGATQFF	TGTGCCAGCAGCCGAACGGAAATAGCGGGGGCGACGCAGTTCTTC
.	TRBV2	TRBJ2-3	.	CASSGAVGSTDTQYF	TGTGCCAGCAGTGGGGCCGTGGGCAGCACAGATACGCAGTATTTT
.	TRBV7-2	TRBJ1-6	many	CASSWLAGVSKNSPLHF	TGTGCCAGCAGCTGGCTTGCAGGGGTATCGAAAAATTCACCCCTCCACTTT
.	TRBV7-7	TRBJ2-5	many	CASSLRGREETQYF	TGTGCTAGCAGCTTACGGGGGCGCGAAGAGACCCAGTACTTC
.	TRBV2	TRBJ2-6	.	CASSGSGRFGANVLTF	TGTGCCTCAAGCGGGTCAGGGCGTTTCGGGGCCAACGTCCTGACTTTC
TRBD1	TRBV5-6	TRBJ1-1	few	CASSQRTGRAFF	TGTGCCAGCAGCCAGAGGACAGGGAGAGCTTTCTTT
TRBD1	TRBV18	TRBJ1-2	few	CASSPTNGTGSNYGYTF	TGTGCCAGCTCACCAACAAATGGGACAGGGAGCAACTATGGCTACACCTTC
.	TRBV30	TRBJ2-1	few	CAWSVGQGYYNEQFF	TGTGCCTGGAGTGTAGGGCAGGGCTACTACAATGAGCAGTTCTTC
.	TRBV27	TRBJ2-2	few	CASSPFEGGTGELFF	TGTGCCAGCAGTCCCTTCGAGGGGGGAACCGGGGAGCTGTTTTTT
TRBD2	TRBV30	TRBJ2-7	few	CAWRVRTSGNEQYF	TGTGCCTGGAGGGTACGGACTAGCGGGAACGAGCAGTACTTC
.	TRBV4-2	TRBJ2-3	.	CASSQAEFGATDTQYF	TGTGCCAGCAGCCAGGCGGAGTTCGGGGCCACAGATACGCAGTATTTT
.	TRBV7-2	TRBJ2-3	.	CASSLNGGGADTQYF	TGTGCCAGCAGCTTAAACGGAGGGGGTGCAGATACGCAGTATTTT
.	TRBV18	TRBJ1-5	.	CASSPPGQLNQPQHF	TGTGCCAGCTCACCACCCGGACAGCTCAATCAGCCCCAGCATTTT
.	TRBV5-1	TRBJ1-5	.	CASSPDLSNQPQHF	TGCGCCAGCAGCCCCGACTTAAGCAATCAGCCCCAGCATTTT
.	TRBV25-1	TRBJ2-7	.	CASSEGARYEQYF	TGTGCCAGCAGTGAGGGGGCTCGCTACGAGCAGTACTTC
TRBD2	TRBV5-1	TRBJ2-7	once	CASSSGTSGTSYEQYF	TGCGCCAGCAGCTCAGGGACTAGCGGGACCTCCTACGAGCAGTACTTC
.	TRBV7-9	TRBJ1-2	many	CASSLAPLRPGNYGYTF	TGTGCCAGCAGCTTAGCGCCTCTCAGGCCCGGTAACTATGGCTACACCTTC
.	TRBV19	TRBJ1-1	.	CASSTRKLQATNTEAFF	TGTGCCAGTAGTACACGTAAATTACAGGCGACGAACACTGAAGCTTTCTTT
TRBD2	TRBV4-2	TRBJ2-7	few	CASSQAGGSYEQYF	TGTGCCAGCAGCCAAGCGGGAGGAAGCTACGAGCAGTACTTC
.	TRBV5-1	TRBJ2-2	.	CASSLRDGGNTGELFF	TGCGCCAGCAGCTTGCGCGACGGCGGGAACACCGGGGAGCTGTTTTTT